This record concerns one T cell receptor beta chain sequence. Repertoires were generated with immunoSEQ multiplex PCR, while TCRdb's copy carries only in-frame clones and drops some. The sample carries about 88,000 clones, 85% to 95% recorded once. The CDR3 has 11 residues. Germline V lookup: CDR1 SNHLY, CDR2 FYNNEI. V gave up 8 bases and J gave up 6 bases, with 11 bases separating them. This sample is drawn from a study of technical replicates of blood from a handful of donors. This rearrangement joins TRBV2 to TRBJ2-7; D is uncertain. This clonotype was obtained from a human donor in good health. The specimen was T cells isolated from PBMCs. The CDR3, as DNA: TGTGCCAGCTTCAACTCTCGCGAGCAGTACTTC. This translates into CASFNSREQYF.